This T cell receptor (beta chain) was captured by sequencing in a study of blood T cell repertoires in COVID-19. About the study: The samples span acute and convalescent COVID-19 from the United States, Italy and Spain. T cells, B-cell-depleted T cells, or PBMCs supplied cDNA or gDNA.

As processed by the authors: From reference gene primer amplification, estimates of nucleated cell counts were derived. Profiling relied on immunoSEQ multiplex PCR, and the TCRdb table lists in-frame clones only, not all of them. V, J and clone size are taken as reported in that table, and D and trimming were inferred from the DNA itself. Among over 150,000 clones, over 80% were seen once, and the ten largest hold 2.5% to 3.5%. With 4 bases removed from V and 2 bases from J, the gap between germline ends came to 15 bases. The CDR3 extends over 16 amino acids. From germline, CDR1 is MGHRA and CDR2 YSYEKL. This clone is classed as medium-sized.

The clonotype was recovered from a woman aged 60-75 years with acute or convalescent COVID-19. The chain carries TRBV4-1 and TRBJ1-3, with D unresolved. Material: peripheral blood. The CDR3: CASSREADPAGNTIYF. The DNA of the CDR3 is TGCGCCAGCAGCCGGGAGGCAGACCCGGCTGGAAACACCATATATTTT.